This T cell receptor (beta chain) was found in a study of blood T cell repertoires in COVID-19 (dated by TCRdb to between 2020 and 2021). For context, the study as a whole: Samples covering the acute and convalescent phases of COVID-19 were provided by collaborators in the United States, Italy and Spain. The material from the prospective study consisted of cDNA or gDNA derived from T cells, B-cell-depleted T cells, or PBMCs. Subjects who had been exposed to COVID-19, were actively infected with it, or had recovered from it provided the deeply sampled blood TCRbeta repertoires that made up the dataset. A freely available public database, intended as a resource for researchers studying the immune response to SARS-CoV-2, is where the repertoires were released. The samples were drawn from two sources: the first 160 participants of the ongoing ImmuneRACE study, and 1,000 to 1,500 subjects contributed by 6 global collaborators. The sample metadata nearly always contained a de-identified subject ID, COVID-19 status, age in years and sex. Where available, HLA class I and class II types were taken from metadata supplied by the sample provider and were not determined by assay-based typing.

Deletion took 4 bases off V and 7 bases off J, with a span of 23 bases between the germline ends. Inclusive of the bounding cysteine and phenylalanine, the CDR3 is 17 residues long. The entry retains the CDR3 DNA only, 51 bases that are in frame from base 1. As encoded in the germline V gene, CDR1 is SGDLS while CDR2 is YYNGEE. Here is what the overall study found, with its caveats: How much clinical and demographic metadata was included differed by source and by participant, and the metadata was provided uncurated.

Participants in the prospective study were aged about 18 to 90 years, lived in 20 to 25 United States geographic areas, and enrolled through a virtual design. In the prospective study, cohorts were assigned on the basis of participant-reported clinical history obtained from a screening survey and a study questionnaire. For ImmuneRACE Cohort 3, a participant was defined as recovered based on two consecutive negative NP/OP PCR tests, clearance by a healthcare professional, or resolution of symptoms. In the prospective study, whole blood, serum and a nasopharyngeal or oropharyngeal swab were collected from each participant by mobile phlebotomists. Over a roughly two-month period, participants in the prospective study had the option of providing additional blood draws and questionnaires. Before DNA extraction, prospective study blood samples were shipped either frozen or at room temperature. TCRbeta CDR3 regions were amplified from genomic DNA by means of the immunoSEQ Assay, a bias-controlled multiplex PCR. As for how the authors treated the data: Within the assay, amplification of reference gene primers was used to estimate how many nucleated cells each sample contained. To quantify the absolute abundance of each unique TCRbeta CDR3 rearrangement, sequence reads were collapsed and filtered. For each sample, productive Simpson clonality was calculated as the square root of Simpson's diversity index across productive rearrangements. Drawn from immuneACCESS, this table holds only the in-frame rearrangements with V and J called that TCRdb kept. Clones are partly lost; checked studies trace under half to an unresolved V gene and leave the rest unexplained. D and trimming come from the DNA, and the V and J calls and clone size come from that table. For this sample there are hundreds of thousands of clones; about 88% appear just once. Together, the top ten hold about 3% of the sample.

As concerns this clone: There is no known antigen for this receptor. Per-nucleotide qualities are absent, and no much larger clonotype sits a single base away.

This receptor was obtained from a woman aged 45-59 years who had recovered from COVID-19. The sample consisted of PBMCs or T cells enriched from blood (not recorded which). Rearrangement joined TRBV9 to TRBJ2-2, and the D gene may be TRBD2, 5 bases matching. The nucleotide sequence reads as follows: TGTGCCAGCAGCCTAAACCCCTCGGGGTTTGTAGTCGGGGAGCTGTTTTTT. Its protein is CASSLNPSGFVVGELFF.